This T cell receptor beta chain was obtained from a study of T cell repertoires in cytomegalovirus infection (dated by TCRdb to the late 2010s). Background on the whole study: Donor HLA type was relevant to the analysis, as public TCR beta signatures indicated carriage of CMV infection together with the matching HLA type.

What the research found in general, with its limitations: Cumulative frequency of public TCR beta family members discriminated carriers of CMV infection plus the relevant HLA type in this cohort and an independent approximately 350-donor cohort. In the ex vivo response, HLA-C-restricted CMV-specific TCR beta clonotypes were dominant, and in two of eight donors the single most frequent clonotype came from this HLA-C-restricted group.

V is cut back by 3 bases and J by 9 bases, with 7 bases in the junction unmatched. The cysteine opens and the phenylalanine closes a CDR3 of 16 amino acids. Only the CDR3 DNA is retained, 48 bases long and in frame from the first base. In the germline V gene, CDR1 corresponds to SGHAT and CDR2 to FQNNGV. The sequencer was an Illumina HiSeq 1500. The public reads were quality trimmed at Q25 with fastp and then assembled into clones with MiXCR by TCRdb, keeping productive beta chains. Under each unique CDR3 protein, matching rows form one entry showing the most common genes and DNA. A total of about 460,000 distinct CDR3 sequences appear in this sample, approximately 10% of them only once. About 10% of the sample goes to the ten largest clones. Many counts were recorded for this clonotype. The antigen it recognizes is unknown. Base qualities are not recorded, but no much larger clone differs from it by a single base.

The chain links TRBV11-2 with TRBJ1-6, with 11 central nucleotides matching TRBD1. The clonotype originates from a human donor in good health (CMV status not recorded). Some clones in this sample may be carry-over from other donors' samples. Sequencing was done on a sample of PBMCs. Here is the DNA: TGTGCCAGCAGCTTTAGTGTGGACAGGGGGCGTTCACCCCTCCACTTT. The translation is CASSFSVDRGRSPLHF. Where the CDR3 stops, the reference TRBV11-2 and TRBJ1-6 genes take over; the full variable domain is EAGVAQSPRYKIIEKRQSVAFWCNPISGHATLYWYQQILGQGPKLLIQFQNNGVVDDSQLPKDRFSAERLKGVDSTLKIQPAKLEDSAVYLCASSFSVDRGRSPLHFGNGTRLTVT.